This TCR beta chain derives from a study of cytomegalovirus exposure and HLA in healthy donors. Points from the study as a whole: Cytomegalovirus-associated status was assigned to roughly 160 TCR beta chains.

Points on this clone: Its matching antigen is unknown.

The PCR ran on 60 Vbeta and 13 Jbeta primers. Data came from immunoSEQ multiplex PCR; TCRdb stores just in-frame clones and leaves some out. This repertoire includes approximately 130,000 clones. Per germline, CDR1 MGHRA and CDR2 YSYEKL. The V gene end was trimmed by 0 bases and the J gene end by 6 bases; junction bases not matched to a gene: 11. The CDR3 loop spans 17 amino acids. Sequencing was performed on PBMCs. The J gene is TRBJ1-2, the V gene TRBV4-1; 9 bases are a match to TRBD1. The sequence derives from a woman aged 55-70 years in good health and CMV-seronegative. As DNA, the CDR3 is TGCGCCAGCAGCCAAGACGCGGGACAGGGAAAGCCAGATGGCTACACCTTC. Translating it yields CASSQDAGQGKPDGYTF.